This T cell receptor beta chain came from a study of T cells after somatic rescue of genetic block. The table came from immunoSEQ multiplex PCR; TCRdb's copy has only in-frame clones and leaves some out. The table includes around 70,000 clones, 85% to 95% detected once. V gave up 0 bases and J gave up 4 bases, with 10 bases separating them. CDR3 size: 15 residues. The V gene's germline CDR1 is SGHNT and CDR2 YYREEE (reference sequence). The receptor was derived from a middle-aged man. This chain uses TRBV5-4 with TRBJ2-2; a possible D gene is TRBD2 (6 bases). The sequenced sample consisted of peripheral blood mononuclear cells (PBMCs). CDR3 DNA sequence: TGTGCCAGCAGCTTGGGGGGGGTCGTCACCGGGGAGCTGTTTTTT. It specifies CASSLGGVVTGELFF.